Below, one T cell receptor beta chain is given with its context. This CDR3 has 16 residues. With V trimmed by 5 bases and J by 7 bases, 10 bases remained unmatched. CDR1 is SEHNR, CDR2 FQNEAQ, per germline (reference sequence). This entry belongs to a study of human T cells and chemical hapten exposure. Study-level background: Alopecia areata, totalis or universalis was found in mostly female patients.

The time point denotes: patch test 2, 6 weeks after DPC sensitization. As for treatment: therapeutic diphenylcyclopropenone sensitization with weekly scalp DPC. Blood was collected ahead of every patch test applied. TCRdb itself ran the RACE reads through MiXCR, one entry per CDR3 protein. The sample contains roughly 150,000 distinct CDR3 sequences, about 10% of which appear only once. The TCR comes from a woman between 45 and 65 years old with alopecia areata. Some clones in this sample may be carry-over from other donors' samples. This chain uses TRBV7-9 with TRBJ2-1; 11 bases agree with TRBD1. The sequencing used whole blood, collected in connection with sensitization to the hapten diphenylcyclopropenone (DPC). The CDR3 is CASSPRDRGYVNEQFF. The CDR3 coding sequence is TGTGCCAGCAGCCCACGGGACAGGGGGTATGTTAATGAGCAGTTCTTC.